This TCR beta chain was profiled in a study of T-cell reconstitution after alpha-beta-depleted transplantation in children. TCRbeta library preparation incorporated unique molecular identifiers. TCRdb re-called the PCR reads through MiXCR, storing one row per CDR3 protein. In the table there are 240,000 or so distinct CDR3 sequences, roughly 7.7% of which are singletons. In this sample, this clonotype turned up many times. The antigen remains unidentified. The CDR3 is 10 residues long. Looked up from germline, CDR1 is SQVTM and CDR2 is ANQGSEA. Trimming left V 3 bases short and J 6 bases short, with 5 bases between. Findings of the study overall: Reportedly, alpha-beta T cells present about two months post-transplant originated from several hundred expanded clones of graft origin.

The clonotype originates from a male patient younger than 18 who had a stem cell transplant for acute lymphoblastic leukemia, so the T cells may come from the graft donor. The sequences come from PBMCs, mostly from graft donor cells, collected 180 days after TCRalphabeta/CD19-depleted stem cell transplant. The chain is built from TRBV29-1 and TRBJ1-2, with D uncertain. The CDR3 nucleotides are TGCAGCGTTGATGCGGATGGCTACACCTTC. It specifies CSVDADGYTF.